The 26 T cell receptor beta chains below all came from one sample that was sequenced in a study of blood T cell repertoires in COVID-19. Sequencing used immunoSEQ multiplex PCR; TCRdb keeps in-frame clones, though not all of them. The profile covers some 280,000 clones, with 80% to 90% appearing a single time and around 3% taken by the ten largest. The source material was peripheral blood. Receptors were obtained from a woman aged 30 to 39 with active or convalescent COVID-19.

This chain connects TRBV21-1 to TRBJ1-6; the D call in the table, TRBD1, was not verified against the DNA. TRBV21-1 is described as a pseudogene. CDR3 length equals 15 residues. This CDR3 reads CASSRGTGNYSPLHF. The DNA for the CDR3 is TGTGCCAGCAGCAGAGGGACAGGAAATTATTCACCCCTCCACTTT.

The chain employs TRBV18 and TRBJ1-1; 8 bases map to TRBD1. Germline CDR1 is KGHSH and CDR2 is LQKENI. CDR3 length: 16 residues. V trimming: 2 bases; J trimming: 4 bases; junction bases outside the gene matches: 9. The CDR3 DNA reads TGTGCCAGCTCACCATTGGACAGGGCGGAGGGCACTGAAGCTTTCTTT. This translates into CASSPLDRAEGTEAFF. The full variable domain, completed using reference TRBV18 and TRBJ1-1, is NAGVMQNPRHLVRRRGQEARLRCSPMKGHSHVYWYRQLPEEGLKFMVYLQKENIIDESGMPKERFSAEFPKEGPSILRIQQVVRGDSAAYFCASSPLDRAEGTEAFFGQGTRLTVV.

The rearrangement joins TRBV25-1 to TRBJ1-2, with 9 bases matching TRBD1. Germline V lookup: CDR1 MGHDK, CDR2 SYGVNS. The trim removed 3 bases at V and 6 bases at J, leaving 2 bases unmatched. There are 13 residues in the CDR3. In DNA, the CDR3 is TGTGCCAGCAGTGATACAGGGGGCGATGGCTACACCTTC. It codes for CASSDTGGDGYTF.

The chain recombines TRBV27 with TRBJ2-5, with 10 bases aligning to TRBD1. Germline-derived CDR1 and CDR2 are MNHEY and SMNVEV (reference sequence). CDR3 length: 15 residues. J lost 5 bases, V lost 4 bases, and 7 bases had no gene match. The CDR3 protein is CASSSGTGAKETQYF. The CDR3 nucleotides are TGTGCCAGCAGTTCAGGGACAGGGGCCAAGGAGACCCAGTACTTC.

The DNA of the CDR3 is TGTGCCAGCAGCTTGGGGACAGATTATATCTCCTACGAGCAGTACTTC. It encodes CASSLGTDYISYEQYF. V and J are TRBV5-6 and TRBJ2-7, with D possibly matching TRBD1 (6 bases). CDR3 length: 16 residues. The V end was cut by 0 bases, the J end by 0 bases, with 13 bases between. Germline V gives CDR1 SGHDT, CDR2 YYEEEE.

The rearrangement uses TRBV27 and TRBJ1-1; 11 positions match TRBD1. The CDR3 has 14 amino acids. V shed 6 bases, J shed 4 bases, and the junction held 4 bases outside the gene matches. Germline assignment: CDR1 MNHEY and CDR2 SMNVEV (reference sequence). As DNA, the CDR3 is TGTGCCAGCAGCTTGGACAGGGGGCGCACTGAAGCTTTCTTT. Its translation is CASSLDRGRTEAFF.

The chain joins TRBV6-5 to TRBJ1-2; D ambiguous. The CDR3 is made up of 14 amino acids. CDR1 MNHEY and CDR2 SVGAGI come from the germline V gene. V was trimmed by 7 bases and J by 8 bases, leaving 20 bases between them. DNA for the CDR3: TGTGCCAGCAAACCGACGGGAAACAAGAGAGGCTACACCTTC. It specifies CASKPTGNKRGYTF.

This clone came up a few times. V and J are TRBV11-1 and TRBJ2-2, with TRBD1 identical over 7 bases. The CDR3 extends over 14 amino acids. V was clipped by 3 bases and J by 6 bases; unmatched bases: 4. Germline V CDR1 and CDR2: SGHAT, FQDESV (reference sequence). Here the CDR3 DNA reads TGTGCCAGCAGCTTCGACAGGGTGGCCGGGGAGCTGTTTTTT. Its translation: CASSFDRVAGELFF.

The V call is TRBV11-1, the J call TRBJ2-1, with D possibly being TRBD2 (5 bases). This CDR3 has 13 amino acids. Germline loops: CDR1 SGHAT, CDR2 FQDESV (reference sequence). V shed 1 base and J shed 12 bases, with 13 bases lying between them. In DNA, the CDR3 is TGTGCCAGCAGCTTAGAAGTCGGAGGAGTGCAGTTCTTC. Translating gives CASSLEVGGVQFF.

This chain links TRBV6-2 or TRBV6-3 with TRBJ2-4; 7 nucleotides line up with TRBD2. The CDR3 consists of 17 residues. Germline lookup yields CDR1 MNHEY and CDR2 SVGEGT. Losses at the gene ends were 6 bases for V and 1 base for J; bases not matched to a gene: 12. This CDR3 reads CASSPRLADTAKNIQYF. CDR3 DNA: TGTGCCAGCAGCCCCCGGCTAGCGGACACCGCCAAAAACATTCAGTACTTC.

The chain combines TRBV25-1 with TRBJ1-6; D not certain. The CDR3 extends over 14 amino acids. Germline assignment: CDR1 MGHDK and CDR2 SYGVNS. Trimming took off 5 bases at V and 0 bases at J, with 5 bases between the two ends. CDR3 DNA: TGTGCCAGCAGTCTAATCTCCTATAATTCACCCCTCCACTTT. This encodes CASSLISYNSPLHF.

Here the CDR3 DNA reads TGTGCCAGCAGTCTCCGACTAAGCTATCGGGATACGCAGTATTTT. Residues: CASSLRLSYRDTQYF. This chain uses TRBV6-2 or TRBV6-3 with TRBJ2-3; tentative D call: TRBD2 (5 bases). Germline V gene data show CDR1 as MNHEY and CDR2 as SVGEGT. The germline V and J ends were trimmed by 5 bases and 6 bases, with 18 bases remaining between them. This CDR3 comprises 15 residues.

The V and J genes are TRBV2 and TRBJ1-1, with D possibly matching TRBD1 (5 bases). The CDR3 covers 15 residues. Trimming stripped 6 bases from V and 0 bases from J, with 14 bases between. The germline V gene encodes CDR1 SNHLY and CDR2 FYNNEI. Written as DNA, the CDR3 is TGTGCCAGCAGGTTCACAGGCGCAATGAACACTGAAGCTTTCTTT. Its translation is CASRFTGAMNTEAFF.

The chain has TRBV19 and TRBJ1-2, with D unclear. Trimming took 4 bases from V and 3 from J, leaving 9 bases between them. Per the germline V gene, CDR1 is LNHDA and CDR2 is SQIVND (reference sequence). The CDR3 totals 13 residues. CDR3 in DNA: TGTGCCAGTAGTAGTCAGCGTTACTATGGCTACACCTTC. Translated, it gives CASSSQRYYGYTF.

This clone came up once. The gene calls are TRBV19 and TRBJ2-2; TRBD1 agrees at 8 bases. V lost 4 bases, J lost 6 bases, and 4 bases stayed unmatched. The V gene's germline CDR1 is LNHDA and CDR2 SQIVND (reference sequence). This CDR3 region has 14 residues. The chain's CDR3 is CASSTTGEAGELFF. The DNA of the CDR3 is TGTGCCAGTAGTACGACAGGGGAGGCCGGGGAGCTGTTTTTT. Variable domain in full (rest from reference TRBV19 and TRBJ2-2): DGGITQSPKYLFRKEGQNVTLSCEQNLNHDAMYWYRQDPGQGLRLIYYSQIVNDFQKGDIAEGYSVSREKKESFPLTVTSAQKNPTAFYLCASSTTGEAGELFFGEGSRLTVL.

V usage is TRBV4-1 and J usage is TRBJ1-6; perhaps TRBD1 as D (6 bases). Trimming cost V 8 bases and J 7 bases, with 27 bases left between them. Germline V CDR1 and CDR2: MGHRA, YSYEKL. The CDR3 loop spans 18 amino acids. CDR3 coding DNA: TGCGCCAGCCCGCTTCCGTACAGGGTAGGGAGCCGCAATTCACCCCTCCACTTT. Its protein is CASPLPYRVGSRNSPLHF.

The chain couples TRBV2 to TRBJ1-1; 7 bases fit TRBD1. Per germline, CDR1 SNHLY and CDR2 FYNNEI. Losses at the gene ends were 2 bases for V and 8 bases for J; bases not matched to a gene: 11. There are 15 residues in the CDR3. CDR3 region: CASSESGDSKAEAFF. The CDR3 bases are TGTGCCAGCAGTGAATCAGGGGACAGTAAAGCGGAAGCTTTCTTT. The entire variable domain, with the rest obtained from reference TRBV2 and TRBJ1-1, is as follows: EPEVTQTPSHQVTQMGQEVILRCVPISNHLYFYWYRQILGQKVEFLVSFYNNEISEKSEIFDDQFSVERPDGSNFTLKIRSTKLEDSAMYFCASSESGDSKAEAFFGQGTRLTVV.

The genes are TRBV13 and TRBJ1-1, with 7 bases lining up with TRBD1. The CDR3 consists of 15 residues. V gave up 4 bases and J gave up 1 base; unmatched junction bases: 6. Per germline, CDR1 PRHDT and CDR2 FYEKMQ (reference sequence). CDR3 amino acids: CASSSTGLGNTEAFF. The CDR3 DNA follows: TGTGCCAGCAGCTCGACAGGGTTGGGGAACACTGAAGCTTTCTTT. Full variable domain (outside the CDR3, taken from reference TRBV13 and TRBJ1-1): AAGVIQSPRHLIKEKRETATLKCYPIPRHDTVYWYQQGPGQDPQFLISFYEKMQSDKGSIPDRFSAQQFSDYHSELNMSSLELGDSALYFCASSSTGLGNTEAFFGQGTRLTVV.

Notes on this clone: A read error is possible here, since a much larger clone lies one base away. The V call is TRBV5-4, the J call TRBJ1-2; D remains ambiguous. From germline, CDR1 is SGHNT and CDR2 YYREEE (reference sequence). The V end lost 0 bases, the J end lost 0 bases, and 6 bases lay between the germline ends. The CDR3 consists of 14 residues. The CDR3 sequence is CASSLGQANYGYTF. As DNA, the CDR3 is TGTGCCAGCAGCTTGGGTCAGGCTAACTATGGCTACACCTTC.

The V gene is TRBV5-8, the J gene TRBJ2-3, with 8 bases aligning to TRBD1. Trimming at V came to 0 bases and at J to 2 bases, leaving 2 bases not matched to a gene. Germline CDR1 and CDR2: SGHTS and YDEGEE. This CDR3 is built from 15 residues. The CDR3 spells CASSLGTGNTDTQYF. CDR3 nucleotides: TGTGCCAGCAGCTTGGGGACAGGGAACACAGATACGCAGTATTTT. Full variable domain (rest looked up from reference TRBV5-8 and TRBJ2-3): EAGVTQSPTHLIKTRGQQATLRCSPISGHTSVYWYQQALGLGLQFLLWYDEGEERNRGNFPPRFSGRQFPNYSSELNVNALELEDSALYLCASSLGTGNTDTQYFGPGTRLTVL.

CDR3 nucleotides: TGTGCCAGCAGCCGGGCCACAGGGGGCGTAGATACGCAGTATTTT. As protein: CASSRATGGVDTQYF. The chain combines TRBV5-5 with TRBJ2-3, with 9 bases lining up with TRBD1. Looked up from germline, CDR1 is SGHKS and CDR2 is YYEKEE (reference sequence). Germline trimming cut 4 bases from V and 5 bases from J; bases unmatched to any gene: 8. The CDR3 covers 15 residues.

CDR3 nucleotides: TGTGCCACCAGTGATTCAGGGTTTGTGAAGCCCCAGCATTTT. The encoded protein is CATSDSGFVKPQHF. The chain combines TRBV24-1 with TRBJ1-5; TRBD1 is a possible D gene (5 bases). V was clipped by 2 bases and J by 8 bases, with 12 bases between them. Germline values: CDR1 KGHDR, CDR2 SFDVKD. CDR3 length: 14 residues.

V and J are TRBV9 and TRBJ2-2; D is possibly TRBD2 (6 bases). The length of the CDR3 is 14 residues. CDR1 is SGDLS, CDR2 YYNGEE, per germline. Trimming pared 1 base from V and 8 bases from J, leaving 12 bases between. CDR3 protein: CASSVTGVPGELFF. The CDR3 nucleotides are TGTGCCAGCAGCGTAACGGGAGTTCCGGGGGAGCTGTTTTTT.

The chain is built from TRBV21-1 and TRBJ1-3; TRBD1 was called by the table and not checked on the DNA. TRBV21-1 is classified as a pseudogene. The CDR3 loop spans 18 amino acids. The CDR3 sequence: CASSADRVVGVSGNTIYF. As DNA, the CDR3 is TGTGCCAGCAGCGCAGACAGGGTAGTCGGGGTTTCTGGAAACACCATATATTTT.

As DNA, the CDR3 is TGCGCCAGCAGCGTCGACAGGGCTGGGGCCAACGTCCTGACTTTC. Translated, it gives CASSVDRAGANVLTF. V usage is TRBV5-1 and J usage is TRBJ2-6; 7 nucleotides line up with TRBD1. Germline assignment: CDR1 SGHRS and CDR2 YFSETQ. This CDR3 comprises 15 residues. The V and J ends lost 4 bases and 2 bases, in that order; junction bases with no gene match: 3.

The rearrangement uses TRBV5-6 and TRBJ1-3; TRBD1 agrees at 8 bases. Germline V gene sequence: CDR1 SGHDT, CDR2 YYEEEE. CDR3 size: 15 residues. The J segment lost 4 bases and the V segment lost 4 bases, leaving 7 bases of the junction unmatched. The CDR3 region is CASSLGRGQGNTIYF. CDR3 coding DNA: TGTGCCAGCAGCCTGGGCAGGGGGCAGGGAAACACCATATATTTT.